This TCR beta chain appears in the sequencing data of a study of blood T cell repertoires in COVID-19. Study background: Acute-phase and convalescent COVID-19 samples originated in the United States, Italy and Spain. PBMCs, B-cell-depleted T cells, or T cells were the source of the cDNA or gDNA that made up the material.

The CDR3 totals 18 residues. From germline, CDR1 is MDHEN and CDR2 SYDVKM. Germline trimming cut 2 bases from V and 4 bases from J; bases unmatched to any gene: 14. Authors' methods: Amplification of reference gene primers was used by the study to estimate nucleated cell counts. The repertoire was sequenced with immunoSEQ multiplex PCR; TCRdb's copy has only in-frame clones and lacks some. V, J and clone size derive from that table, while D and trimming were established from the DNA sequence. The sample contains approximately 170,000 clones, around nine tenths of which appear only once. The sequence derives from a man aged 18 to 29 with active or convalescent COVID-19. Sequencing used peripheral blood. This rearrangement joins TRBV28 to TRBJ1-5; 7 nucleotides align to TRBD1. The CDR3 bases are TGTGCCAGCAGTTTACGCACTGACTCAGGGGGTAGTAATCAGCCCCAGCATTTT. Protein sequence: CASSLRTDSGGSNQPQHF. Based on the CDR3 plus reference TRBV28 and TRBJ1-5, the full variable domain is DVKVTQSSRYLVKRTGEKVFLECVQDMDHENMFWYRQDPGLGLRLIYFSYDVKMKEKGDIPEGYSVSREKKERFSLILESASTNQTSMYLCASSLRTDSGGSNQPQHFGDGTRLSIL.